What follows is one TCR beta chain and its context. Recovered status applied to Cohort 3 donors who had two consecutive negative PCRs. It also applied to those with clearance or with symptom resolution. The source of the sample is a study of blood T cell repertoires in COVID-19. Study as a whole: T cells, B-cell-depleted T cells, or PBMCs provided the cDNA or gDNA that served as material.

V lost 2 bases, J lost 4 bases, and 9 bases stayed unmatched. Germline CDR1 and CDR2: SNHLY and FYNNEI. The CDR3 consists of 17 residues. Original processing methods: How many nucleated cells were present was estimated from reference gene primer amplification. The assay was immunoSEQ multiplex PCR, and TCRdb's table has in-frame clones only and misses some. That table gives V, J and clone size, and the DNA gave D and trimming. The sample contains hundreds of thousands of clones, 88% of which appear only once. The specimen sequenced was PBMCs or T cells enriched from blood (not recorded which). The chain employs TRBV2 and TRBJ2-2; 8 positions agree with TRBD1. The sequence derives from a woman in her forties or fifties who had recovered from COVID-19. The CDR3 DNA reads as TGTGCCAGCAGTGAATGGATTACAGGGGGAAGCACCGGGGAGCTGTTTTTT. Its protein is CASSEWITGGSTGELFF.